The 9 T cell receptor beta chains below come from one sample, sequenced in a study of CD8+CD57+ T cells in acquired aplastic anemia. The template used for profiling TCR beta VDJ and CDR3 was genomic DNA. Each CDR3 protein is one row after TCRdb ran MiXCR on the reads. Of approximately 250,000 distinct CDR3 sequences listed, roughly 80% are singletons. For sequencing, patients were chosen who had shown expansion of CD8+CD57+ cells by flow cytometry. Input material: sorted CD4+, CD8+, or CD8+CD57+ T cells (not recorded which) from PBMCs. These receptor sequences come from a human donor with aplastic anemia.

V usage is TRBV11-3 and J usage is TRBJ2-3, with D hard to call. CDR3 length equals 14 residues. Germline V lookup: CDR1 SGHNT, CDR2 YENEEA. Trimming removed 7 bases from V and 4 bases from J, with 15 bases in between. The CDR3 coding sequence is TGTGCCAGCACCGTAGAGGCCAACTCAGATACGCAGTATTTT. This gives the protein CASTVEANSDTQYF.

Notes on this clonotype: A read error may account for a junction end that differs from germline. The rearrangement uses TRBV7-9 and TRBJ1-6; no reliable D call. The germline V gene has CDR1 SEHNR and CDR2 FQNEAQ (reference sequence). This CDR3 spans 14 amino acids. The CDR3 is CASSFEAGTTYEQF. For the CDR3, the DNA is TGTGCCAGCAGCTTCGAAGCGGGAACGACCTACGAGCAGTTT.

The V call is TRBV11-1, the J call TRBJ2-7, with 8 bases that match TRBD2. CDR3 size: 16 residues. Germline CDR1 and CDR2: SGHAT and FQDESV (reference sequence). The V segment lost 6 bases and the J segment 5 bases; nucleotides outside the gene matches: 15. The DNA for the CDR3 is TGTGCCAGCAGTGAGGTCAGCGGGGGCCTGCCCCACGAGCAGTACTTC. Translated, it gives CASSEVSGGLPHEQYF.

About this clonotype: At one of its ends the junction is not consistent with the germline gene, which may arise from a read error. The CDR3 coding sequence is TGTGCCAGCGGCTTAGGGGGCGGAGCTAGGCAGTATTTT. It specifies CASGLGGGARQYF. The gene calls are TRBV7-8 and TRBJ2-3, with 7 bases that match TRBD1. CDR3 size: 13 residues. CDR1 and CDR2 (germline): SGHVS, FQNEAQ.

This clonotype was counted a single time. The germline gene is not matched at one end of the junction; a read error may be the cause. This chain uses TRBV7-3 with TRBJ2-5, with D tentatively TRBD1 or TRBD2 (6 bases each). CDR3 size: 14 residues. From germline, CDR1 is SGHTA and CDR2 FQGTGA. CDR3 amino acids: CASSTGGGELSYGF. CDR3 nucleotides: TGTGCCAGCAGCACTGGGGGCGGGGAGCTGTCTTATGGATTC.

The chain recombines TRBV7-9 with TRBJ2-3; no clear D. The CDR3 extends over 14 amino acids. Germline V gene data show CDR1 as SEHNR and CDR2 as FQNEAQ (reference sequence). With 5 bases removed from V and 15 bases from J, the gap between germline ends came to 24 bases. The CDR3 protein is CASSDAGAHYTHYF. CDR3 nucleotides: TGTGCCAGCAGCGACGCAGGTGCCCACTATACTCACTATTTT.

This clonotype appeared a single time. The chain is built from TRBV2 and TRBJ2-2; possible D gene TRBD1, 6 bases. This CDR3 has 15 amino acids. The germline V gene has CDR1 SNHLY and CDR2 FYNNEI. Trimming removed 8 bases from V and 14 bases from J, with 27 bases in between. The CDR3 is CASGVGAGDTQDLFF. The CDR3 DNA is TGTGCCAGCGGGGTCGGAGCAGGGGACACGCAGGATCTGTTTTTT.

The genes are TRBV19 and TRBJ1-5; D remains unclear. The CDR3 extends over 14 amino acids. With 9 bases removed from V and 4 bases from J, the gap between germline ends came to 16 bases. Germline V lookup: CDR1 LNHDA, CDR2 SQIVND (reference sequence). The CDR3 loop reads CASQSLSGNQPQHF. CDR3 DNA: TGTGCCAGCCAGTCGTTGTCCGGTAATCAGCCCCAGCATTTT.

V is TRBV7-8 and J is TRBJ2-3, with TRBD2 matching over 7 bases. CDR1 and CDR2 from the germline V gene are SGHVS and FQNEAQ. There are 15 residues in the CDR3. After removal of 0 bases from V and 15 bases from J, the junction contained 15 bases not matched to a gene. The CDR3 sequence: CASSLAASGEATYYF. DNA for the CDR3: TGTGCCAGCAGCTTAGCGGCTAGCGGCGAAGCGACGTATTATTTT.